These 27 T cell receptor beta chains originate from one sample sequenced in a study of blood T cell repertoires in COVID-19 (dated by TCRdb to the early 2020s). Libraries were built with the immunoSEQ multiplex PCR assay. Sourced from immuneACCESS, this table was stored by TCRdb with only in-frame sequences that have V and J called. A share of the clones is absent; for the studies checked, an unresolved V gene accounts for under half, and the remainder has no known explanation. The sample table shows about 310,000 clones, and approximately 86% are seen once. The top ten hold just under 9% of the sample. The sample consisted of PBMCs or T cells enriched from blood (not recorded which). The source is a woman aged 18-29 years who had recovered from COVID-19.

V and J are TRBV28 and TRBJ1-1; TRBD1 aligns across 8 bases. Germline V lookup: CDR1 MDHEN, CDR2 SYDVKM. V trimming: 7 bases; J trimming: 7 bases; junction bases outside the gene matches: 14. This CDR3 has 15 residues. The CDR3 bases are TGTGCCAGCACCCCGGCGACAGGGGTCTACTATGAAGCTTTCTTT. It translates to CASTPATGVYYEAFF.

The chain couples TRBV19 to TRBJ1-2; D possibly corresponds to TRBD1 (6 bases). V was cut by 5 bases and J by 1 base, with 20 bases left in between. CDR1 LNHDA and CDR2 SQIVND come from the germline V gene (reference sequence). The CDR3 runs 17 residues. The CDR3 DNA reads TGTGCCAGTAGTCAACCAAACAGGGATAAAGATAACTATGGCTACACCTTC. Translated, it gives CASSQPNRDKDNYGYTF.

The rearrangement links TRBV28 to TRBJ1-2; tentatively, D is TRBD1 (5 bases). The CDR3 length is 15 residues. In germline, CDR1 is MDHEN, CDR2 SYDVKM. Trimming shortened V by 5 bases and J by 1 base, and 14 bases separated the two germline ends. CDR3 sequence (DNA): TGTGCCAGCAGTCCAACTGGGAGGGGTAACTATGGCTACACCTTC. Its protein is CASSPTGRGNYGYTF.

The chain recombines TRBV19 with TRBJ2-5; D ambiguous. Trimming took off 3 bases at V and 1 base at J, with 9 bases between the two ends. CDR3 size: 14 residues. Germline V CDR1 and CDR2: LNHDA, SQIVND (reference sequence). The chain's CDR3 is CASSITAGQETQYF. The CDR3 DNA reads TGTGCCAGTAGTATTACCGCAGGCCAAGAGACCCAGTACTTC.

DNA for the CDR3: TGTGCCACCAGCAGAGCCCAAGGGGTCTGGGAGACCCAGTACTTC. Translating gives CATSRAQGVWETQYF. The genes are TRBV15 and TRBJ2-5; TRBD1 might be the D (5 bases). V was pared by 1 base and J by 5 bases, with 14 bases between. The V gene's germline CDR1 is LNHNV and CDR2 YYDKDF (reference sequence). This CDR3 has 15 amino acids. The whole variable domain, filled in from reference TRBV15 and TRBJ2-5, reads DAMVIQNPRYQVTQFGKPVTLSCSQTLNHNVMYWYQQKSSQAPKLLFHYYDKDFNNEADTPDNFQSRRPNTSFCFLDIRSPGLGDTAMYLCATSRAQGVWETQYFGPGTRLLVL.

The chain combines TRBV25-1 with TRBJ1-3; D may be TRBD1 (5 bases). Germline-derived CDR1 and CDR2 are MGHDK and SYGVNS. Trimming took 7 bases from V and 3 from J, leaving 13 bases between them. CDR3 size: 14 residues. The CDR3 region has the DNA TGTGCCAGCACCGCCGGGGGAAGTGGAAACACCATATATTTT. It specifies CASTAGGSGNTIYF.

The chain carries TRBV7-2 and TRBJ2-1, with TRBD2 matching 14 bases. V trimming: 4 bases; J trimming: 8 bases; junction bases outside the gene matches: 4. Germline loops: CDR1 SGHTA, CDR2 FQGNSA. The CDR3 has 15 residues. The CDR3 reads CASSSGLAGAYEQFF. The CDR3 DNA is TGTGCCAGCAGCTCGGGACTAGCGGGAGCCTATGAGCAGTTCTTC.

The gene calls are TRBV10-3 and TRBJ1-5; a weak D match, TRBD1 (6 bases). Germline CDR1 is ENHRY and CDR2 is SYGVKD. The CDR3 spans 12 residues. V was trimmed by 6 bases and J by 9 bases, leaving 12 bases between them. CDR3 in amino acids: CAIRGGPGPQHF. The DNA of the CDR3 is TGTGCCATCAGGGGGGGGCCGGGGCCCCAGCATTTT.

The chain recombines TRBV5-4 with TRBJ1-3; D is perhaps TRBD1 (6 bases). Per germline, CDR1 SGHNT and CDR2 YYREEE (reference sequence). This CDR3 has 15 amino acids. V was cut by 9 bases and J by 0 bases, with 16 bases left in between. The CDR3 DNA reads TGTGCCACCGGCCCGGGACACCACTCTGGAAACACCATATATTTT. As protein: CATGPGHHSGNTIYF.

The genes are TRBV6-5 and TRBJ2-7, with 7 nucleotides matching TRBD1. The germline CDR1 and CDR2 sequences are MNHEY and SVGAGI. CDR3 length: 13 residues. V was pared by 6 bases and J by 7 bases, with 9 bases of the junction left unmatched. The CDR3 coding sequence is TGTGCCAGCAGAGGACAGGCTCCATCTGAGCAGTACTTC. Residues: CASRGQAPSEQYF.

CDR3 in DNA: TGCGCCAGCAGCCTAACCCCAGTCGAGGGTTCGGGGACTGAAGCTTTCTTT. Translated: CASSLTPVEGSGTEAFF. J is TRBJ1-1 and V is TRBV4-1; no clear D gene. CDR1 MGHRA and CDR2 YSYEKL come from the germline V gene. V was clipped by 4 bases and J by 5 bases, with 23 bases between them. This CDR3 spans 17 amino acids.

The chain combines TRBV7-8 with TRBJ2-1, with 8 bases identical to TRBD1. J lost 0 bases, V lost 5 bases, and 3 bases had no gene match. Germline CDR1 SGHVS, CDR2 FQNEAQ. The CDR3 totals 15 residues. The CDR3 coding sequence is TGTGCCAGCAGCCGAACAGGGGGCTCCTACAATGAGCAGTTCTTC. It yields the protein CASSRTGGSYNEQFF.

The chain has TRBV4-1 and TRBJ1-1, with TRBD1 matching over 9 bases. This CDR3 is 16 amino acids long. In germline, CDR1 is MGHRA, CDR2 YSYEKL. J lost 4 bases, V lost 0 bases, and 6 bases had no gene match. The CDR3 DNA is TGCGCCAGCAGCCAAGATTTGAACAGGGGGCCCACTGAAGCTTTCTTT. Protein: CASSQDLNRGPTEAFF.

The gene calls are TRBV5-6 and TRBJ2-3, with 15 bases fitting TRBD2. With V trimmed by 4 bases and J by 5 bases, 5 bases remained unmatched. Germline V gives CDR1 SGHDT, CDR2 YYEEEE. The CDR3 is 16 amino acids. The CDR3 nucleotides are TGTGCCAGCAGCATGGGACTAGCGGGGGGTGGAGATACGCAGTATTTT. This sequence encodes CASSMGLAGGGDTQYF.

The V gene is TRBV9, the J gene TRBJ2-5; TRBD2 matches at 8 bases. Germline assignment: CDR1 SGDLS and CDR2 YYNGEE. With 3 bases clipped from V and 2 bases from J, the junction kept 9 bases outside the gene matches. This CDR3 spans 16 amino acids. CDR3 in amino acids: CASSARAGVKQETQYF. The CDR3 nucleotides are TGTGCCAGCAGCGCCCGAGCGGGAGTGAAACAAGAGACCCAGTACTTC. Full variable domain (missing parts from reference TRBV9 and TRBJ2-5): DSGVTQTPKHLITATGQRVTLRCSPRSGDLSVYWYQQSLDQGLQFLIQYYNGEERAKGNILERFSAQQFPDLHSELNLSSLELGDSALYFCASSARAGVKQETQYFGPGTRLLVL.

The V call is TRBV28, the J call TRBJ1-2; 8 bases map to TRBD1. Germline V gives CDR1 MDHEN, CDR2 SYDVKM. V trimming: 6 bases; J trimming: 6 bases; junction bases outside the gene matches: 9. This CDR3 comprises 14 residues. The CDR3 loop reads CASSQTSRGHGYTF. The CDR3 DNA is TGTGCCAGCAGCCAAACCAGCAGGGGGCATGGCTACACCTTC.

V usage is TRBV28 and J usage is TRBJ2-2; 10 bases align to TRBD2. Germline V gene lookup returns CDR1 MDHEN and CDR2 SYDVKM. V dropped 5 bases and J dropped 4; count of bases not matched to a gene: 10. The CDR3 totals 17 residues. The CDR3 reads CASSNIGTSATTGELFF. CDR3 sequence (DNA): TGTGCCAGCAGTAACATCGGGACTAGCGCGACCACCGGGGAGCTGTTTTTT.

CDR3 in amino acids: CASSLRQGGPLAFF. The CDR3 DNA is TGCGCCAGCAGCTTACGACAAGGGGGCCCGTTGGCTTTCTTT. This chain connects TRBV4-3 to TRBJ1-1; 7 nucleotides align to TRBD1. Germline CDR1 LGHNA, CDR2 YSLEER. CDR3 length equals 14 residues. The V segment lost 5 bases and the J segment 11 bases; nucleotides outside the gene matches: 14.

V gene TRBV2 combines with J gene TRBJ1-6; a weak D match, TRBD1 (6 bases). Germline-derived CDR1 and CDR2 are SNHLY and FYNNEI. Trimming took off 2 bases at V and 7 bases at J, with 12 bases between the two ends. The length of the CDR3 is 15 residues. The CDR3 coding sequence is TGTGCCAGCAGTGAATCGTCAGGGGTAAATTCACCCCTCCACTTT. Amino acid sequence: CASSESSGVNSPLHF.

The chain links TRBV28 to TRBJ1-5; D uncertain. From germline, CDR1 is MDHEN and CDR2 SYDVKM. V was cut by 6 bases and J by 3 bases, with 12 bases left in between. The CDR3 has 14 amino acids. CDR3 DNA: TGTGCCAGCAGACAACGGGGTCCCAATCAGCCCCAGCATTTT. Translation: CASRQRGPNQPQHF.

The gene calls are TRBV5-1 and TRBJ2-3, with TRBD2 identical over 15 bases. V trimming: 4 bases; J trimming: 6 bases; junction bases outside the gene matches: 9. CDR1 is SGHRS and CDR2 is YFSETQ in the germline V gene. The CDR3 is 17 amino acids. The CDR3 is CASSLRTSGGAADTQYF. Written as DNA, the CDR3 is TGCGCCAGCAGCCTACGGACTAGCGGGGGGGCAGCGGATACGCAGTATTTT.

The chain has TRBV4-2 and TRBJ2-3, with TRBD2 matching 8 bases. After removal of 4 bases from V and 4 bases from J, the junction contained 13 bases not matched to a gene. The CDR3 contains 17 residues. The germline gives CDR1 LGHNA, CDR2 YNFKEQ. CDR3 nucleotides: TGTGCCAGCAGCCCTCAAGGACCGGGGGGGCCCGCAGATACGCAGTATTTT. Translating it yields CASSPQGPGGPADTQYF.

V gene TRBV4-2 combines with J gene TRBJ2-5; 11 bases align to TRBD2. Losses at the gene ends were 4 bases for V and 5 bases for J; bases not matched to a gene: 3. Germline V CDR1 and CDR2: LGHNA, YNFKEQ. The CDR3 totals 14 residues. The CDR3 protein is CASSPGLAGETQYF. Written as DNA, the CDR3 is TGTGCCAGCAGCCCAGGACTAGCGGGTGAGACCCAGTACTTC.

The chain recombines TRBV9 with TRBJ1-2, with D uncertain. The CDR3 loop spans 17 amino acids. Trimming removed 0 bases at V and 1 base at J, with 16 bases between. Per germline, CDR1 SGDLS and CDR2 YYNGEE. CDR3 coding DNA: TGTGCCAGCAGCGTAGGGCCGGCGGATCGATTTAACTATGGCTACACCTTC. This sequence encodes CASSVGPADRFNYGYTF.

The chain is built from TRBV6-5 and TRBJ1-1; TRBD1 agrees at 8 bases. The CDR3 loop spans 13 amino acids. Trimming took 8 bases from V and 1 from J; bases not matched to a gene: 3. Per the germline V gene, CDR1 is MNHEY and CDR2 is SVGAGI. Here the CDR3 reads CASGTGGNTEAFF. CDR3 DNA: TGTGCCAGCGGAACAGGGGGGAACACTGAAGCTTTCTTT.

The table lists this clone with a count of one. The chain employs TRBV9 and TRBJ2-1; tentatively, D is TRBD1 (5 bases). Germline V lookup: CDR1 SGDLS, CDR2 YYNGEE. V dropped 0 bases and J dropped 0 bases, with 13 bases sitting between them. This CDR3 is built from 17 residues. CDR3 in DNA: TGTGCCAGCAGCGTAGCAGGACACTCTGGCTCCTACAATGAGCAGTTCTTC. Translated: CASSVAGHSGSYNEQFF.

The sample holds a few counts of this clone. The genes are TRBV6-2 or TRBV6-3 and TRBJ1-5; D call uncertain. Germline V gene data show CDR1 as MNHEY and CDR2 as SVGEGT. The CDR3 extends over 14 amino acids. The ends were cut back, 0 bases at V and 2 bases at J, with 5 bases in the middle. This CDR3 reads CASSYSIGNQPQHF. The CDR3 DNA reads as TGTGCCAGCAGTTACTCAATAGGCAATCAGCCCCAGCATTTT.